Below are 7 T cell receptor beta chains sequenced from a single sample in a study of T cell changes during pregnancy in multiple sclerosis. The protocol was immunoSEQ multiplex PCR, while the TCRdb copy is restricted to in-frame clones and leaves out a portion. There are about 69,000 clones in the sample; 85% to 95% occur only once, and roughly 2.1% lies in the top ten. This specimen consisted of peripheral blood, obtained in the third trimester of pregnancy. The receptors come from a female donor in good health, enrolled as a control in a pregnancy study.

The CDR3 region is CASSLLAGWNYEQYF. In nucleotides, the CDR3 is TGTGCCAGCAGCTTATTGGCAGGGTGGAACTACGAGCAGTACTTC. This chain uses TRBV7-2 with TRBJ2-7; a weak D match, TRBD1 (5 bases). CDR3 length equals 15 residues. The V gene lost 2 bases and the J gene lost 3 bases, with 14 bases spanning the gap. Germline-derived CDR1 and CDR2 are SGHTA and FQGNSA.

V usage is TRBV5-5 and J usage is TRBJ1-2, with D possibly matching TRBD1 (5 bases). The length of the CDR3 is 14 residues. The V gene lost 4 bases and the J gene lost 1 base, with 11 bases spanning the gap. The germline CDR1 and CDR2 sequences are SGHKS and YYEKEE (reference sequence). Written as DNA, the CDR3 is TGTGCCAGCAGCCGAACAGGCCTTAACTATGGCTACACCTTC. This translates into CASSRTGLNYGYTF. Full variable domain (outside the CDR3, taken from reference TRBV5-5 and TRBJ1-2): DAGVTQSPTHLIKTRGQQVTLRCSPISGHKSVSWYQQVLGQGPQFIFQYYEKEERGRGNFPDRFSARQFPNYSSELNVNALLLGDSALYLCASSRTGLNYGYTFGSGTRLTVV.

V gene TRBV7-9 combines with J gene TRBJ1-1, with 7 bases that match TRBD1. The J segment lost 2 bases and the V segment lost 6 bases, leaving 9 bases of the junction unmatched. The CDR3 totals 15 residues. Germline loops: CDR1 SEHNR, CDR2 FQNEAQ (reference sequence). CDR3 nucleotide sequence: TGTGCCAGCAGGACCCCCGGGACAGAAAACACTGAAGCTTTCTTT. This translates into CASRTPGTENTEAFF.

The chain joins TRBV2 to TRBJ2-7; 11 bases align to TRBD1. Germline V lookup: CDR1 SNHLY, CDR2 FYNNEI. CDR3 size: 17 residues. Trimming cost V 3 bases and J 3 bases; bases outside gene matches: 10. CDR3 in amino acids: CASSDPIGGTGGYEQYF. In DNA form, the CDR3 reads TGTGCCAGCAGTGATCCCATTGGGGGGACAGGGGGCTACGAGCAGTACTTC.

V usage is TRBV29-1 and J usage is TRBJ1-1, with TRBD1 identical over 8 bases. The germline V gene encodes CDR1 SQVTM and CDR2 ANQGSEA. V dropped 0 bases and J dropped 1; count of bases not matched to a gene: 1. The CDR3 has 14 amino acids. The CDR3 reads CSVEDQGANTEAFF. The CDR3 DNA sequence: TGCAGCGTTGAAGATCAGGGGGCGAACACTGAAGCTTTCTTT.

CDR3 in DNA: TGCAGCGTTGTAGTAGGTCCAGGGGGCTACGCTTTCTTT. The encoded protein is CSVVVGPGGYAFF. This chain links TRBV29-1 with TRBJ1-1; 8 bases match TRBD1. From germline, CDR1 is SQVTM and CDR2 ANQGSEA. This CDR3 is built from 13 residues. J gave up 11 bases and V 4 bases, and 12 bases lay outside the gene matches.

The J gene is TRBJ2-1, the V gene TRBV18; 7 bases are shared with TRBD1. CDR1 KGHSH and CDR2 LQKENI come from the germline V gene. V trimming: 4 bases; J trimming: 3 bases; junction bases outside the gene matches: 3. The CDR3 extends over 14 amino acids. The CDR3 spells CASSRGDSYNEQFF. The CDR3, as DNA: TGTGCCAGCTCACGAGGGGACAGCTACAATGAGCAGTTCTTC.